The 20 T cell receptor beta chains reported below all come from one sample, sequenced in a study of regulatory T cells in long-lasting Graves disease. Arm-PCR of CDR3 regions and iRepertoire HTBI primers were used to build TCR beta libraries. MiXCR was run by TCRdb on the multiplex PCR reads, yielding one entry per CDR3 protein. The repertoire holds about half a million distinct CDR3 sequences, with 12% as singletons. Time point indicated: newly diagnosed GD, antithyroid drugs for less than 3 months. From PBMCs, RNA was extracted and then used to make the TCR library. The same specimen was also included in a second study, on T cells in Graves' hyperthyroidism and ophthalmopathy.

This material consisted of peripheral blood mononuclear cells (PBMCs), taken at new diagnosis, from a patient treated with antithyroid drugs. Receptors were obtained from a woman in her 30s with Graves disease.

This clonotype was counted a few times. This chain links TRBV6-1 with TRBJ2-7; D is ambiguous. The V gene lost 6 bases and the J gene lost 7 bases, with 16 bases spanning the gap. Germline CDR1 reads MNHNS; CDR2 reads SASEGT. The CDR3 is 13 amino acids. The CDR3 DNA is TGTGCCAGCAGGGAGACGTTTTGGGAAGAGCAGTACTTC. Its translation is CASRETFWEEQYF.

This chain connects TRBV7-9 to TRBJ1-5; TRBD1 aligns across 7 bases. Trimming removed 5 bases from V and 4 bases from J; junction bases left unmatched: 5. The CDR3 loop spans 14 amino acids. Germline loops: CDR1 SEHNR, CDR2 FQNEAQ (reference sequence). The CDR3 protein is CASSRDSLNQPQHF. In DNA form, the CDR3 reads TGTGCCAGCAGCCGGGACAGTTTGAATCAGCCCCAGCATTTT.

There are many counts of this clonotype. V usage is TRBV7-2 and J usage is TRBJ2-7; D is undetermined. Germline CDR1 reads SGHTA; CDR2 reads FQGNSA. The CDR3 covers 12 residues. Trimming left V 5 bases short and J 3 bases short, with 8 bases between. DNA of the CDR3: TGTGCCAGCAGCCCAGACAACTACGAGCAGTACTTC. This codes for CASSPDNYEQYF. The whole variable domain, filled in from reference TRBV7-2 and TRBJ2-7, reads GAGVSQSPSNKVTEKGKDVELRCDPISGHTALYWYRQSLGQGLEFLIYFQGNSAPDKSGLPSDRFSAERTGGSVSTLTIQRTQQEDSAVYLCASSPDNYEQYFGPGTRLTVT.

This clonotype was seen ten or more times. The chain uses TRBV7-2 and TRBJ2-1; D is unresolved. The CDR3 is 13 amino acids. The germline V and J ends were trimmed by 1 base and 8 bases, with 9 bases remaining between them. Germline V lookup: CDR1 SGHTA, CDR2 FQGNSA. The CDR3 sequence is CASSLGTYHEQFF. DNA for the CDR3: TGTGCCAGCAGCTTAGGAACTTATCATGAGCAGTTCTTC.

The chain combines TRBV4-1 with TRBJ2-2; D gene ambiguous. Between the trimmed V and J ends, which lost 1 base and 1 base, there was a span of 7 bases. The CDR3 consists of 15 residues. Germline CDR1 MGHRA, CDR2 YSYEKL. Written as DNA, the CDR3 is TGCGCCAGCAGCCAAGTTGGTGGGAACACCGGGGAGCTGTTTTTT. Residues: CASSQVGGNTGELFF.

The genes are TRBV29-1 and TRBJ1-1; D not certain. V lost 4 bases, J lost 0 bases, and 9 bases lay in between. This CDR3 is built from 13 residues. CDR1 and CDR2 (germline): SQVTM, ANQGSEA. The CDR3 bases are TGCAGCGTTGTCGGAAGGTTGAACACTGAAGCTTTCTTT. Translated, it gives CSVVGRLNTEAFF.

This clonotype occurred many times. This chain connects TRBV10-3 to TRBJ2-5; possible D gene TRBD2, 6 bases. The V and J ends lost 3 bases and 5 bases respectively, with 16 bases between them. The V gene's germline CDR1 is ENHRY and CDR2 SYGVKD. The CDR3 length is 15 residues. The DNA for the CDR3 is TGTGCCATCAGTGACACTGCGGGACGGCTGGAGACCCAGTACTTC. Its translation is CAISDTAGRLETQYF.

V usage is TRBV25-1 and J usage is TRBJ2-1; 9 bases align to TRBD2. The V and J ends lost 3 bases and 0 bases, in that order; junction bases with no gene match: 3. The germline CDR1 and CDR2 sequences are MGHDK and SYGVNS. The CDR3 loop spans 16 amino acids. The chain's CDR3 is CASSELAGSSYNEQFF. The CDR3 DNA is TGTGCCAGCAGTGAGCTAGCGGGAAGCTCCTACAATGAGCAGTTCTTC. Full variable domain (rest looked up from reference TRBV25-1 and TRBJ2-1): EADIYQTPRYLVIGTGKKITLECSQTMGHDKMYWYQQDPGMELHLIHYSYGVNSTEKGDLSSESTVSRIRTEHFPLTLESARPSHTSQYLCASSELAGSSYNEQFFGPGTRLTVL.

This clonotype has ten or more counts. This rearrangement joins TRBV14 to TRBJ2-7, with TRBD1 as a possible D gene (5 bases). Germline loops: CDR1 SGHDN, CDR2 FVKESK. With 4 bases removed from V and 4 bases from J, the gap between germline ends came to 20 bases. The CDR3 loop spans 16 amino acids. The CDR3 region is CASSLTSQESRYEQYF. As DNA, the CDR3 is TGTGCCAGCAGCCTAACCTCACAGGAGTCCAGGTACGAGCAGTACTTC. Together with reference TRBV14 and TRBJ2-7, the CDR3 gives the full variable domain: EAGVTQFPSHSVIEKGQTVTLRCDPISGHDNLYWYRRVMGKEIKFLLHFVKESKQDESGMPNNRFLAERTGGTYSTLKVQPAELEDSGVYFCASSLTSQESRYEQYFGPGTRLTVT.

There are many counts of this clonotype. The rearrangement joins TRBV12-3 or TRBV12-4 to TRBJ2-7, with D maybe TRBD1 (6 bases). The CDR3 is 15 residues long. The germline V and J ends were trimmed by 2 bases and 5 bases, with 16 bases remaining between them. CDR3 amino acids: CASSLLSGAKDEQYF. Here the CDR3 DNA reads TGTGCCAGCAGTTTATTATCAGGGGCCAAGGACGAGCAGTACTTC.

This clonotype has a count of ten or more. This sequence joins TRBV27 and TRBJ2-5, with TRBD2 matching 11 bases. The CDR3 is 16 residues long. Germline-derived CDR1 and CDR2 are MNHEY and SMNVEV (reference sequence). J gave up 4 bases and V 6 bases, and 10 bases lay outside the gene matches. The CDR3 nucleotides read TGTGCCAGCAGCCCAAGACTAGCGGGACTCGCAGAGACCCAGTACTTC. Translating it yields CASSPRLAGLAETQYF.

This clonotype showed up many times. The CDR3 loop is CASSSGPGTEAFF. CDR3 nucleotide sequence: TGTGCCAGCAGTTCTGGCCCGGGGACTGAAGCTTTCTTT. V and J are TRBV2 and TRBJ1-1; D ambiguous. V was shortened by 5 bases and J by 5 bases, with 12 bases between the two germline ends. The CDR3 extends over 13 amino acids. In germline, CDR1 is SNHLY, CDR2 FYNNEI.

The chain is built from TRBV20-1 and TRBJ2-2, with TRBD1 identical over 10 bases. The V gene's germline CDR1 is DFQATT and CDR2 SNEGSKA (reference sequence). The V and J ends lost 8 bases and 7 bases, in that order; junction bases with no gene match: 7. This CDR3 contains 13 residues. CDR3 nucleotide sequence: TGCAGTTCCGGACGGACAGGGGGCGGGGAGCTGTTTTTT. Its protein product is CSSGRTGGGELFF.

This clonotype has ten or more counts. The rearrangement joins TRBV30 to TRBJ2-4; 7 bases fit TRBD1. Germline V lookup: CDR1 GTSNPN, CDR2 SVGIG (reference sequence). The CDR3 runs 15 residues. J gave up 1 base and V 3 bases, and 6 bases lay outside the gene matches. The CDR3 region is CAWSEQGFAKNIQYF. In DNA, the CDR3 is TGTGCCTGGAGCGAACAGGGGTTTGCCAAAAACATTCAGTACTTC.

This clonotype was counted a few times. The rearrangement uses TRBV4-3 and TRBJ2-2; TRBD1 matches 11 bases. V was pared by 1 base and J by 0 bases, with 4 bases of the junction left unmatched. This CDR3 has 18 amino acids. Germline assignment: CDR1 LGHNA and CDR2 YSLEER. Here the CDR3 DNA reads TGCGCCAGCAGCCAAGGCAGGACAGGGGGCCCGAACACCGGGGAGCTGTTTTTT. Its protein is CASSQGRTGGPNTGELFF.

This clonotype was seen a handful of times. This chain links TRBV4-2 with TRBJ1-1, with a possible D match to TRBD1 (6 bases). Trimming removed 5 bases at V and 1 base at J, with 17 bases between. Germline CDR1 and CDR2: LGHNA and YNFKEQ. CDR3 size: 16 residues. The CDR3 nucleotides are TGTGCCAGCAGCGGGGGGGCGGTCACCCCGAACACTGAAGCTTTCTTT. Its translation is CASSGGAVTPNTEAFF.

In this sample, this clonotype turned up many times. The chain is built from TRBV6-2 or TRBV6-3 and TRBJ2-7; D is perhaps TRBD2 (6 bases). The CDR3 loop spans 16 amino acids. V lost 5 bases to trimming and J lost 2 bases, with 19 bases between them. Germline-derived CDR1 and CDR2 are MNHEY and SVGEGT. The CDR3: CASSEGRRELTYEQYF. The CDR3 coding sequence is TGTGCCAGCAGTGAAGGTCGGCGGGAACTTACCTACGAGCAGTACTTC.

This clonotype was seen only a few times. The CDR3 DNA sequence: TGTGCCAGCAGCTCCCTCGGGACGGTGAACACCGGGGAGCTGTTTTTT. Translation gives CASSSLGTVNTGELFF. This chain uses TRBV7-9 with TRBJ2-2, with D possibly being TRBD1 or TRBD2 (5 bases each). The CDR3 length is 16 residues. Germline assignment: CDR1 SEHNR and CDR2 FQNEAQ (reference sequence). Trimming took off 4 bases at V and 1 base at J, with 13 bases between the two ends.

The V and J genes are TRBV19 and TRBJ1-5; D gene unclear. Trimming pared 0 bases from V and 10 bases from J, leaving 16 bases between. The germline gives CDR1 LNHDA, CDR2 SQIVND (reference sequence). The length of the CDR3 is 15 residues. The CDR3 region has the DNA TGTGCCAGTAGTATAGATACCTTGGCCGCCAGCCCCCAGCATTTT. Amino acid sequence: CASSIDTLAASPQHF.

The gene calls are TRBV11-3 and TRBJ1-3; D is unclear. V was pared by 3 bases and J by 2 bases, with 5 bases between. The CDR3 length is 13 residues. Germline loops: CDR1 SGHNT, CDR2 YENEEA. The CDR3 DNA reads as TGTGCCAGCAGCTTCCGAACTGGAAACACCATATATTTT. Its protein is CASSFRTGNTIYF.